This passage covers 21 T cell receptor beta chains from one sample sequenced in a study of regulatory T cells in long-lasting Graves disease. With iRepertoire HTBI primers and Arm-PCR of CDR3 regions, TCR beta libraries were built. TCRdb fed the multiplex PCR reads into MiXCR, producing one record per CDR3 protein. The data show under 450,000 distinct CDR3 sequences, 23% seen once. This sample's time point: persistent/refractory GD, antithyroid drugs over 5 years with positive TRAb. Following extraction of RNA from PBMCs, that RNA was used to make the TCR library. Sequencing used peripheral blood mononuclear cells (PBMCs), obtained when the disease was refractory, from a patient treated with antithyroid drugs. These TCRs come from a female donor with Graves disease.

This clonotype was seen a few times. The chain employs TRBV7-9 and TRBJ1-1; maybe TRBD1 (6 bases). Trimming took off 3 bases at V and 1 base at J, with 18 bases between the two ends. CDR1 and CDR2 (germline): SEHNR, FQNEAQ (reference sequence). The CDR3 contains 17 residues. CDR3 protein: CASSFIRLRTANTEAFF. In nucleotides, the CDR3 is TGTGCCAGCAGCTTTATCCGACTTCGGACAGCGAACACTGAAGCTTTCTTT. The variable domain in full, completed from reference TRBV7-9 and TRBJ1-1, reads DTGVSQNPRHKITKRGQNVTFRCDPISEHNRLYWYRQTLGQGPEFLTYFQNEAQLEKSRLLSDRFSAERPKGSFSTLEIQRTEQGDSAMYLCASSFIRLRTANTEAFFGQGTRLTVV.

This clonotype has just a few counts. The chain uses TRBV25-1 and TRBJ2-7; 7 bases are a match to TRBD2. V was clipped by 2 bases and J by 2 bases; unmatched bases: 6. The CDR3 length is 15 residues. Germline values: CDR1 MGHDK, CDR2 SYGVNS. The chain's CDR3 is CASSEPAGLAYEQYF. Written as DNA, the CDR3 is TGTGCCAGCAGTGAACCAGCGGGACTTGCCTACGAGCAGTACTTC.

This clonotype was counted at least ten times. The chain joins TRBV6-2 or TRBV6-3 to TRBJ1-2, with D possibly matching TRBD1 (5 bases). The germline V and J ends were trimmed by 0 bases and 5 bases, with 28 bases remaining between them. The CDR3 has 20 amino acids. The germline V gene has CDR1 MNHEY and CDR2 SVGEGT. This chain's CDR3 is CASSYSKRRGDRVISYGYTF. The DNA for the CDR3 is TGTGCCAGCAGTTACTCGAAGCGTCGTGGAGACAGAGTAATATCATATGGCTACACCTTC.

This clonotype showed up many times. The chain employs TRBV12-3 or TRBV12-4 and TRBJ1-5; tentative D call: TRBD1 (6 bases). The CDR3 spans 15 residues. Trimming removed 6 bases at V and 6 bases at J, with 18 bases between. The CDR3 sequence is CASSRNTGWVQPQHF. CDR3 DNA: TGTGCCAGCAGCCGGAATACAGGGTGGGTTCAGCCCCAGCATTTT.

Only one count was recorded for this clonotype. The rearrangement links TRBV7-9 to TRBJ1-2; no clear D. This CDR3 is built from 11 residues. V gave up 5 bases and J gave up 14 bases, with 15 bases separating them. The germline V gene encodes CDR1 SEHNR and CDR2 FQNEAQ (reference sequence). In DNA form, the CDR3 reads TGTGCCAGCAGCGCCCAGAGTTGGAAAACCTTC. Its protein is CASSAQSWKTF.

This chain joins TRBV15 and TRBJ1-3; D is uncertain. The CDR3 runs 16 residues. From germline, CDR1 is LNHNV and CDR2 YYDKDF (reference sequence). The V end was cut by 4 bases, the J end by 1 base, with 14 bases between. CDR3 bases: TGTGCCACCAGCATCAGAAGCCCGGGTTCTGGAAACACCATATATTTT. Amino acids: CATSIRSPGSGNTIYF.

This clonotype was seen repeatedly, ten times or more. This chain connects TRBV2 to TRBJ2-7; no firm D call. V was trimmed by 8 bases and J by 7 bases, leaving 12 bases between them. Germline V gene sequence: CDR1 SNHLY, CDR2 FYNNEI. The CDR3 has 11 amino acids. The CDR3: CASVAGLEQYF. The CDR3 DNA sequence: TGTGCCAGCGTCGCCGGCCTGGAGCAGTACTTC.

This clonotype came up many times. The chain couples TRBV20-1 to TRBJ2-7, with D possibly matching TRBD1 (6 bases). Germline loops: CDR1 DFQATT, CDR2 SNEGSKA (reference sequence). The CDR3 totals 12 residues. Trimming left V 5 bases short and J 3 bases short, with 11 bases between. The CDR3 bases are TGCAGTGCTGGGGACATCCTCTACGAGCAGTACTTC. Protein: CSAGDILYEQYF.

The rearrangement links TRBV24-1 to TRBJ1-4, with TRBD1 as a possible D gene (5 bases). V lost 4 bases and J lost 10, with 18 bases in between. Germline lookup yields CDR1 KGHDR and CDR2 SFDVKD. This CDR3 contains 15 residues. The CDR3 sequence: CATSDQRGPTGKLFF. DNA for the CDR3: TGTGCCACCAGTGACCAGCGGGGCCCAACGGGAAAACTGTTTTTT.

The rearrangement links TRBV7-3 to TRBJ2-5, with TRBD1 matching 11 bases. CDR1 and CDR2 from the germline V gene are SGHTA and FQGTGA. This CDR3 region has 15 residues. V was clipped by 0 bases and J by 7 bases; unmatched bases: 4. The CDR3 is CASSLTSGTGGTQYF. The CDR3 DNA reads TGTGCCAGCAGCTTAACGTCTGGGACAGGGGGGACCCAGTACTTC.

There are a few counts of this clonotype. The chain uses TRBV27 and TRBJ1-2; D perhaps matches TRBD1 (5 bases). The CDR3 length is 14 residues. The V end was cut by 8 bases, the J end by 8 bases, with 21 bases between. CDR1 and CDR2 (germline): MNHEY, SMNVEV (reference sequence). CDR3 bases: TGTGCCAGCGCGTGGGACGGCGGGGGTAGCGGCTACACCTTC. As protein: CASAWDGGGSGYTF.

This clonotype occurred a few times. V gene TRBV6-1 combines with J gene TRBJ2-7, with D possibly TRBD2 on 5 matching bases. The CDR3 contains 15 residues. V lost 2 bases, J lost 1 base, and 12 bases lay in between. The V gene's germline CDR1 is MNHNS and CDR2 SASEGT. This CDR3 reads CASSETHGKSYEQYF. CDR3 sequence (DNA): TGTGCCAGCAGTGAAACACACGGGAAATCCTACGAGCAGTACTTC.

J is TRBJ1-3 and V is TRBV5-1; a possible D gene is TRBD1 (5 bases). Germline CDR1 SGHRS, CDR2 YFSETQ. With 4 bases removed from V and 0 bases from J, the gap between germline ends came to 14 bases. The CDR3 runs 16 residues. CDR3 in DNA: TGCGCCAGCAGCAGAGGGACGGGGAGCTCTGGAAACACCATATATTTT. It translates to CASSRGTGSSGNTIYF.

The gene calls are TRBV30 and TRBJ1-1; D unclear. Germline V gene sequence: CDR1 GTSNPN, CDR2 SVGIG (reference sequence). Trimming cost V 5 bases and J 3 bases, with 13 bases left between them. CDR3 size: 13 residues. CDR3 sequence reads: CAWRGSTYTEAFF. Here the CDR3 DNA reads TGTGCCTGGCGAGGGTCCACGTACACTGAAGCTTTCTTT.

The chain is built from TRBV27 and TRBJ2-2, with TRBD1 matching over 11 bases. Germline V gene sequence: CDR1 MNHEY, CDR2 SMNVEV (reference sequence). The J segment lost 4 bases and the V segment lost 5 bases, leaving 3 bases of the junction unmatched. CDR3 size: 15 residues. CDR3 amino acids: CASSIGTGGTGELFF. The CDR3 nucleotides read TGTGCCAGCAGTATCGGGACAGGGGGCACCGGGGAGCTGTTTTTT.

This clonotype was picked up many times. The V call is TRBV11-1, the J call TRBJ2-2; 8 bases are shared with TRBD2. V was clipped by 1 base and J by 6 bases; unmatched bases: 10. The CDR3 extends over 17 amino acids. Looked up from germline, CDR1 is SGHAT and CDR2 is FQDESV (reference sequence). The CDR3 sequence: CASSLVELAVFPGELFF. DNA for the CDR3: TGTGCCAGCAGCTTAGTAGAACTAGCGGTGTTCCCCGGGGAGCTGTTTTTT. The variable domain in full, completed from reference TRBV11-1 and TRBJ2-2, reads EAEVAQSPRYKITEKSQAVAFWCDPISGHATLYWYRQILGQGPELLVQFQDESVVDDSQLPKDRFSAERLKGVDSTLKIQPAELGDSAMYLCASSLVELAVFPGELFFGEGSRLTVL.

This clonotype was seen many times. This chain's CDR3 is CASRPQGQLDDYGYTF. In nucleotides, the CDR3 is TGTGCCAGCAGGCCTCAAGGACAGTTAGATGACTATGGCTACACCTTC. V gene TRBV12-3 or TRBV12-4 combines with J gene TRBJ1-2; D is perhaps TRBD1 (6 bases). CDR3 length equals 16 residues. Deletions cut 6 bases from V and 3 bases from J, with 20 bases between.

This clonotype appeared a few times. The V and J genes are TRBV6-2 or TRBV6-3 and TRBJ1-2, with D perhaps matching TRBD1 (5 bases). This CDR3 is 12 amino acids long. From germline, CDR1 is MNHEY and CDR2 SVGEGT. V was trimmed by 8 bases and J by 9 bases, leaving 16 bases between them. For the CDR3, the DNA is TGTGCCAGCTCCGGGGGTGGGTACAGCTACACCTTC. Translated, it gives CASSGGGYSYTF.

Ten or more counts support this clonotype. The chain links TRBV6-2 or TRBV6-3 to TRBJ1-6, with D maybe TRBD1 (5 bases). Trimming took 0 bases from V and 10 from J, leaving 10 bases between them. CDR3 length equals 14 residues. Per the germline V gene, CDR1 is MNHEY and CDR2 is SVGEGT. The CDR3 region is CASSYSADRSPLHF. CDR3 sequence (DNA): TGTGCCAGCAGTTACTCGGCAGACAGATCACCCCTCCACTTT.

This clonotype was detected a few times. This CDR3 is CASSLRADTQYF. Here the CDR3 DNA reads TGCGCCAGCAGCCTTAGGGCAGATACGCAGTATTTT. V is TRBV5-1 and J is TRBJ2-3; D unresolved. The CDR3 sequence is 12 residues long. The V end was cut by 4 bases, the J end by 4 bases, with 7 bases between. Per the germline V gene, CDR1 is SGHRS and CDR2 is YFSETQ.

The rearrangement uses TRBV7-2 and TRBJ1-2; no firm D call. This CDR3 has 14 amino acids. From germline, CDR1 is SGHTA and CDR2 FQGNSA. V was trimmed by 5 bases and J by 1 base, leaving 11 bases between them. In DNA form, the CDR3 reads TGTGCCAGCAGCCCTAACGAAAGTAACTATGGCTACACCTTC. Protein product: CASSPNESNYGYTF.